This is a list of T cell receptor beta chains from one sample in a study of blood T cell repertoires in COVID-19. Using immunoSEQ multiplex PCR, the repertoire was profiled, and TCRdb retains in-frame clones only, with some absent. The profile shows some 200,000 clones, 86% of them singletons. Sequencing was done on a sample of peripheral blood. These receptors were obtained from a woman aged 50 to 60 with acute or convalescent COVID-19. Both conserved end residues are part of each CDR3. D genes are given only for firm matches. Expanded clones get a size class; other rows say once, few or many, or leave the size out.

V: TRBV19
J: TRBJ1-2
size: NA
D: NA
DNA: TGTGCCAGTAGTATAGGGGCGGGGACCCATGGCTACACCTTC
CDR3: CASSIGAGTHGYTF

V: TRBV30
J: TRBJ1-2
size: NA
D: TRBD1
DNA: TGTGCCTGGGGGCCGGGACAGGCCCTTAATGGCTACACCTTC
CDR3: CAWGPGQALNGYTF

V: TRBV27
J: TRBJ2-3
size: NA
D: NA
DNA: TGTGCCAGCAGTTTACGGGGGACTGGGGTCTATACGCAGTATTTT
CDR3: CASSLRGTGVYTQYF

V: TRBV30
J: TRBJ1-1
size: NA
D: TRBD1
DNA: TGTGCCTGGAGTGTACGGACAGGGGGTACGACTGAAGCTTTCTTT
CDR3: CAWSVRTGGTTEAFF

V: TRBV19
J: TRBJ2-1
size: once
D: NA
DNA: TGTGCCAGTACCTATGGGAGTGGGGACTCCAATGAGCAGTTCTTC
CDR3: CASTYGSGDSNEQFF

V: TRBV30
J: TRBJ1-2
size: NA
D: NA
DNA: TGTGCCTGGACCAAAGGGGCGGGCTACACCTTC
CDR3: CAWTKGAGYTF

V: TRBV5-1
J: TRBJ2-4
size: NA
D: TRBD1
DNA: TGCGCCAGCAGCAGGACAGGGGGCGAAAACATTCAGTACTTC
CDR3: CASSRTGGENIQYF

V: TRBV21-1
J: TRBJ1-5
size: NA
D: NA
DNA: TGTGCCAGCAGACTTTTACAGGGGGCAGGACAGCCCCAGCATTTT
CDR3: CASRLLQGAGQPQHF

V: TRBV9
J: TRBJ2-3
size: NA
D: TRBD2
DNA: TGTGCCAGCAGCGTAGTCGGTAGCGGGGGGGCCTCAGATACGCAGTATTTT
CDR3: CASSVVGSGGASDTQYF

V: TRBV4-3
J: TRBJ2-7
size: NA
D: TRBD1
DNA: TGCGCCAGCAGCCACGGGACAGGGGCGGATTACTCCTACGAGCAGTACTTC
CDR3: CASSHGTGADYSYEQYF

V: TRBV14
J: TRBJ1-2
size: NA
D: TRBD1
DNA: TGTGCCAGCAGCCCCCGGGACAGGGACTATGGCTACACCTTC
CDR3: CASSPRDRDYGYTF

V: TRBV7-9
J: TRBJ2-2
size: NA
D: TRBD2
DNA: TGTGCCAGCAGCTGGAGCGGGAGCAGGGCCGGGGAGCTGTTTTTT
CDR3: CASSWSGSRAGELFF

V: TRBV6-6
J: TRBJ1-1
size: NA
D: TRBD1
DNA: TGTGCCAGCAGGATGGACAGGGATCACCCTACTAAAGCTTTCTTT
CDR3: CASRMDRDHPTKAFF

V: TRBV14
J: TRBJ2-5
size: NA
D: NA
DNA: TGTGCCAGCAGCCAATCCTGGACCGGGGCCCAGTACTTC
CDR3: CASSQSWTGAQYF

V: TRBV27
J: TRBJ1-3
size: NA
D: TRBD1
DNA: TGTGCCAGCAAGGGGGCCACTGGAAACACCATATATTTT
CDR3: CASKGATGNTIYF

V: TRBV14
J: TRBJ1-1
size: NA
D: NA
DNA: TGTGCCAGCAGCCAAGTCGGCGGTAGAGCTTTCTTT
CDR3: CASSQVGGRAFF

V: TRBV30
J: TRBJ1-1
size: NA
D: NA
DNA: TGTGCCTGGAGTCCTCGATTGAGCAGGATATACACTGAAGCTTTCTTT
CDR3: CAWSPRLSRIYTEAFF

V: TRBV5-1
J: TRBJ2-3
size: NA
D: TRBD2
DNA: TGCGCCAGCAGCCCCGAGATAGCGGGGGGGCCCAGTACGCAGTATTTT
CDR3: CASSPEIAGGPSTQYF

V: TRBV2
J: TRBJ2-7
size: NA
D: TRBD2
DNA: TGTGCCAGCAGTCTACTAGCGGGAGAGTACGAGCAGTACTTC
CDR3: CASSLLAGEYEQYF

V: TRBV4-1
J: TRBJ2-7
size: NA
D: TRBD2
DNA: TGCGCCAGCAGCCGCCAAGGAGCGGGAGGCCCCTACGAGCAGTACTTC
CDR3: CASSRQGAGGPYEQYF

V: TRBV7-2
J: TRBJ1-2
size: NA
D: TRBD1
DNA: TGTGCCAGCAGCAATATCGATGGACAGGGGGTTGGCTACACCTTC
CDR3: CASSNIDGQGVGYTF

V: TRBV6-5
J: TRBJ2-1
size: NA
D: NA
DNA: TGTGCCAGCAGTCAGGGACAACCCAATGAGCAGTTCTTC
CDR3: CASSQGQPNEQFF

V: TRBV6-2/TRBV6-3
J: TRBJ1-1
size: many
D: NA
DNA: TGTGCCAGCAGTGCGTGGGGCCTTAACACTGAAGCTTTCTTT
CDR3: CASSAWGLNTEAFF

V: TRBV6-5
J: TRBJ2-5
size: few
D: TRBD1
DNA: TGTGCCAGCAGTTACGGGACAGGGGAGTTGGGGGAGACCCAGTACTTC
CDR3: CASSYGTGELGETQYF

V: TRBV10-3
J: TRBJ1-2
size: NA
D: TRBD1
DNA: TGTGCCATCAGTTTCCCGGGACAGGCACCTACGTCTTATGGCTACACCTTC
CDR3: CAISFPGQAPTSYGYTF

V: TRBV3-1/TRBV3-2
J: TRBJ2-3
size: NA
D: TRBD1
DNA: TGTGCCAGCAGCCAAGAAGGGCAGGGGGCGAATACGCAGTATTTT
CDR3: CASSQEGQGANTQYF

V: TRBV19
J: TRBJ2-7
size: NA
D: TRBD2
DNA: TGTGCCAGTAGTAGGGGCGGGGGGGTTTACTACGAGCAGTACTTC
CDR3: CASSRGGGVYYEQYF

V: TRBV3-1/TRBV3-2
J: TRBJ2-5
size: NA
D: TRBD2
DNA: TGTGCCAGCAGCCACCAGTGGGCTAGCGGGAGTGAGACCCAGTACTTC
CDR3: CASSHQWASGSETQYF

V: TRBV7-8
J: TRBJ2-1
size: NA
D: NA
DNA: TGTGCCAGCAGCCCCTATCTAGCCTATGACTACAATGAGCAGTTCTTC
CDR3: CASSPYLAYDYNEQFF